Each of the 5 T cell receptor beta chains below was sequenced from the same sample in a study of cytomegalovirus exposure and HLA in healthy donors. The PCR employed 60 Vbeta primers together with 13 Jbeta primers. Clones were sequenced by immunoSEQ multiplex PCR, and TCRdb holds only the in-frame ones, with some missing. The sample shows fewer than 150,000 clones, 73% of them seen only once. Sample: PBMCs. The source is a human donor in good health.

The chain has TRBV6-6 and TRBJ1-2; D is uncertain. V lost 10 bases and J lost 8, with 14 bases in between. Looked up from germline, CDR1 is MNHNY and CDR2 is SVGAGI (reference sequence). The CDR3 totals 11 residues. The CDR3 DNA sequence: TGTGCCATTAAGTTGGAGGGCGGCTACACCTTC. Amino acids: CAIKLEGGYTF.

This clone has just a few counts. Written as DNA, the CDR3 is TGTGCCAGCAGCTTAAGGGAGGGCCATGAGCAGTTCTTC. Protein product: CASSLREGHEQFF. This sequence joins TRBV7-9 and TRBJ2-1; TRBD2 aligns across 7 bases. CDR3 length: 13 amino acids. V trimming: 2 bases; J trimming: 8 bases; junction bases outside the gene matches: 3. In germline, CDR1 is SEHNR, CDR2 FQNEAQ (reference sequence).

This clone was recorded a few times. This chain uses TRBV6-4 with TRBJ1-1; tentative D call: TRBD1 (5 bases). Germline V gene data show CDR1 as MRHNA and CDR2 as SNTAGT. Between the trimmed V and J ends, which lost 9 bases and 3 bases, there was a span of 29 bases. This CDR3 has 18 residues. This CDR3 reads CASIVGLTGYAEDTEAFF. The CDR3 DNA reads as TGTGCCAGTATCGTCGGCCTAACAGGTTATGCTGAGGACACTGAAGCTTTCTTT.

Regarding this clone: At one of its ends the junction is not consistent with the germline gene, which may arise from a read error. The chain couples TRBV6-5 to TRBJ1-3; the D gene is possibly TRBD1 (6 bases). Per germline, CDR1 MNHEY and CDR2 SVGAGI. There are 15 residues in the CDR3. The CDR3 sequence is CATSRTGYSGNTIYF. CDR3 nucleotide sequence: TGTGCCACCAGTAGAACAGGGTACTCTGGAAACACCATATATTTT.

The genes are TRBV27 and TRBJ2-2, with 8 positions matching TRBD2. This CDR3 is built from 16 residues. Unmatched junction bases numbered 12, after V lost 6 bases and J lost 6 bases. Germline CDR1 and CDR2: MNHEY and SMNVEV (reference sequence). CDR3 in amino acids: CASSHLYSGRAGELFF. The CDR3 bases are TGTGCCAGCAGCCACTTGTACTCCGGGAGGGCCGGGGAGCTGTTTTTT.